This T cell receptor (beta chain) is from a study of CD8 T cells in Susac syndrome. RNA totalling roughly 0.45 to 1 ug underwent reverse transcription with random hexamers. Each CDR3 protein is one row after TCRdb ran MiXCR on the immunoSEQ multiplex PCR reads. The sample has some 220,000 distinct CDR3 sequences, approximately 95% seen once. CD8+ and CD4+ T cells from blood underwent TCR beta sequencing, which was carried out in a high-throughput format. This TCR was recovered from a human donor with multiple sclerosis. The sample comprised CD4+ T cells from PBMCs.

CDR3 residues: CASSAPAGGGVDGELFF. The DNA of the CDR3 is TGTGCCAGCAGTGCCCCAGCAGGGGGGGGTGTAGACGGGGAGCTGTTTTTT. The V gene is TRBV25-1, the J gene TRBJ2-2; D is tentatively TRBD1 or TRBD2 (7 bases each). There are 17 residues in the CDR3. V dropped 4 bases and J dropped 7 bases, with 22 bases sitting between them. In germline, CDR1 is MGHDK, CDR2 SYGVNS.